This passage covers 18 T cell receptor beta chains from one sample sequenced in a study of CD8 T cells in ankylosing spondylitis. TCRdb re-derived calls from the 5' RACE reads in MiXCR, one entry per CDR3 protein. Of 150,000 to 200,000 distinct CDR3 sequences in the sample, 15% to 20% are singletons; the top ten hold about 7.6%. Specimen: blood, either unsorted or a sorted T cell fraction (not recorded which). The receptors originated from a male donor with ankylosing spondylitis or in good health (not recorded which).

This clonotype was counted many times. The chain links TRBV20-1 to TRBJ1-1, with D tentatively TRBD1 (6 bases). CDR3 size: 15 residues. Trimming removed 0 bases from V and 2 bases from J, with 13 bases in between. The V gene's germline CDR1 is DFQATT and CDR2 SNEGSKA (reference sequence). This CDR3 reads CSARETGTPNTEAFF. The CDR3 nucleotides are TGCAGTGCTAGAGAAACCGGGACACCTAACACTGAAGCTTTCTTT.

The chain joins TRBV28 to TRBJ2-2, with a tentative D call TRBD2 (6 bases). Trimming removed 7 bases at V and 5 bases at J, with 17 bases between. The CDR3 has 15 residues. Germline CDR1 and CDR2: MDHEN and SYDVKM. The CDR3 DNA follows: TGTGCCAGCACCACCGGGGGTCAGGGTACCGGGGAGCTGTTTTTT. Translation: CASTTGGQGTGELFF.

In its sample, this clonotype was seen many times. V is TRBV29-1 and J is TRBJ1-1, with TRBD1 as a possible D gene (6 bases). With 3 bases removed from V and 7 bases from J, the gap between germline ends came to 12 bases. Per the germline V gene, CDR1 is SQVTM and CDR2 is ANQGSEA. This CDR3 contains 12 residues. The CDR3 bases are TGCAGCGTTGAGTTGGGGGCTGGTGAAGCTTTCTTT. Its translation is CSVELGAGEAFF. The whole variable domain, filled in from reference TRBV29-1 and TRBJ1-1, reads SAVISQKPSRDICQRGTSLTIQCQVDSQVTMMFWYRQQPGQSLTLIATANQGSEATYESGFVIDKFPISRPNLTFSTLTVSNMSPEDSSIYLCSVELGAGEAFFGQGTRLTVV.

This clonotype was counted at least ten times. V gene TRBV5-6 combines with J gene TRBJ2-2, with D possibly being TRBD1 (5 bases). The length of the CDR3 is 15 residues. The germline gives CDR1 SGHDT, CDR2 YYEEEE. Trimming removed 2 bases from V and 0 bases from J, with 8 bases in between. CDR3 sequence reads: CASSFQGANTGELFF. CDR3 DNA: TGTGCCAGCAGCTTTCAGGGTGCGAACACCGGGGAGCTGTTTTTT.

This clonotype has a count of ten or more. The rearrangement uses TRBV12-3 or TRBV12-4 and TRBJ2-1, with D hard to call. This CDR3 region has 11 residues. V was cut by 3 bases and J by 8 bases, with 5 bases left in between. The CDR3 loop is CASSFQDEQFF. CDR3 DNA sequence: TGTGCCAGCAGTTTCCAAGATGAGCAGTTCTTC.

This clonotype was recorded many times. The chain has TRBV5-1 and TRBJ1-1; tentatively, D is TRBD1 (6 bases). The CDR3 consists of 14 residues. V was trimmed by 4 bases and J by 4 bases, leaving 14 bases between them. Germline V lookup: CDR1 SGHRS, CDR2 YFSETQ. The CDR3 sequence is CASSTQGRSTEAFF. CDR3 nucleotides: TGCGCCAGCAGCACACAGGGAAGAAGCACTGAAGCTTTCTTT.

V gene TRBV28 combines with J gene TRBJ2-3, with D hard to call. This CDR3 has 14 amino acids. Germline V gives CDR1 MDHEN, CDR2 SYDVKM. V lost 9 bases and J lost 1, with 14 bases in between. The CDR3 sequence: CASADPGGTDTQYF. The CDR3 bases are TGTGCCAGTGCAGACCCGGGCGGCACAGATACGCAGTATTTT.

This clonotype was observed at least ten times. V gene TRBV20-1 combines with J gene TRBJ2-4; D remains unclear. The germline V gene encodes CDR1 DFQATT and CDR2 SNEGSKA (reference sequence). V was pared by 2 bases and J by 5 bases, with 10 bases between. CDR3 length equals 13 residues. The CDR3 is CSARWGMENIQYF. The CDR3 DNA sequence: TGCAGTGCTAGATGGGGTATGGAAAACATTCAGTACTTC.

The genes are TRBV28 and TRBJ2-7; D unresolved. Germline assignment: CDR1 MDHEN and CDR2 SYDVKM. The CDR3 contains 12 residues. V dropped 11 bases and J dropped 2 bases, with 13 bases sitting between them. CDR3 in amino acids: CASMGGTYEQYF. In DNA, the CDR3 is TGTGCCTCTATGGGTGGAACCTACGAGCAGTACTTC.

This clonotype was seen many times. This chain uses TRBV20-1 with TRBJ2-3; D not certain. CDR3 size: 11 residues. V lost 4 bases, J lost 7 bases, and 9 bases lay in between. Germline V gene lookup returns CDR1 DFQATT and CDR2 SNEGSKA (reference sequence). CDR3 loop: CSATSRNTQYF. CDR3 DNA sequence: TGCAGTGCTACGTCCCGTAATACGCAGTATTTT.

This clonotype occurred a few times. The V and J genes are TRBV2 and TRBJ1-2, with TRBD1 as a possible D gene (6 bases). Trimming removed 3 bases at V and 6 bases at J, with 11 bases between. The length of the CDR3 is 13 residues. The germline CDR1 and CDR2 sequences are SNHLY and FYNNEI. For the CDR3, the DNA is TGTGCCAGCAGTGATCGGGGGGCGGATGGCTACACCTTC. The encoded protein is CASSDRGADGYTF.

This clonotype appeared many times. The V call is TRBV6-5, the J call TRBJ1-4; D is possibly TRBD1 (5 bases). Per germline, CDR1 MNHEY and CDR2 SVGAGI. V was clipped by 0 bases and J by 2 bases, with 7 bases between them. The CDR3 covers 15 residues. As DNA, the CDR3 is TGTGCCAGCAGTTACTCGACAGTTACTAATGAAAAACTGTTTTTT. This translates into CASSYSTVTNEKLFF.

In this sample, this clonotype turned up many times. J is TRBJ2-6 and V is TRBV5-1, with D unclear. CDR1 is SGHRS, CDR2 YFSETQ, per germline. The CDR3 length is 14 residues. The V end was cut by 2 bases, the J end by 0 bases, with 3 bases between. CDR3 DNA: TGCGCCAGCAGCTTTGGCTCTGGGGCCAACGTCCTGACTTTC. This translates into CASSFGSGANVLTF. Complete variable domain (other parts from reference TRBV5-1 and TRBJ2-6): KAGVTQTPRYLIKTRGQQVTLSCSPISGHRSVSWYQQTPGQGLQFLFEYFSETQRNKGNFPGRFSGRQFSNSRSEMNVSTLELGDSALYLCASSFGSGANVLTFGAGSRLTVL.

The chain employs TRBV14 and TRBJ2-7; 7 nucleotides agree with TRBD2. There are 12 residues in the CDR3. The germline V gene encodes CDR1 SGHDN and CDR2 FVKESK. V lost 3 bases and J lost 8; bases outside the gene matches: 4. The CDR3 DNA reads as TGTGCCAGCAGCCAGAGCGGGACTAAGCAGTACTTC. Protein product: CASSQSGTKQYF.

This clonotype came up many times. Mismatch with germline at one junction end may stem from a read error. This chain links TRBV6-2 or TRBV6-3 with TRBJ1-5; tentatively, D is TRBD1 (6 bases). Germline assignment: CDR1 MNHEY and CDR2 SVGEGT. This CDR3 has 20 amino acids. The CDR3 spells CASSNQDSFILPHSNQPQHF. The CDR3 nucleotides are TGTGCTAGCAGTAACCAGGACAGCTTTATCCTCCCTCATAGCAATCAGCCCCAGCATTTT.

This clonotype appeared many times. J is TRBJ2-1 and V is TRBV5-1; 9 nucleotides match TRBD2. Trimming at V came to 0 bases and at J to 7 bases, leaving 2 bases not matched to a gene. Germline lookup yields CDR1 SGHRS and CDR2 YFSETQ. There are 14 residues in the CDR3. CDR3 in DNA: TGCGCCAGCAGCTTGGGGACTAGCGCTAATGAGCAGTTCTTC. It is translated as CASSLGTSANEQFF.

This clonotype was observed at least ten times. The V gene is TRBV28, the J gene TRBJ1-5, with 9 bases that match TRBD1. In germline, CDR1 is MDHEN, CDR2 SYDVKM. This CDR3 spans 15 amino acids. The V and J ends lost 5 bases and 4 bases, in that order; junction bases with no gene match: 6. The CDR3, as DNA: TGTGCCAGCAGTGGGGGACAGGGACGGAATCAGCCCCAGCATTTT. This codes for CASSGGQGRNQPQHF.

This clonotype was found many times. The CDR3 here is CASSFNTGELFF. The CDR3 DNA reads as TGCGCCAGCAGCTTCAACACCGGGGAGCTGTTTTTT. The chain uses TRBV5-1 and TRBJ2-2; unclear D gene. Germline V CDR1 and CDR2: SGHRS, YFSETQ. The CDR3 runs to 12 residues. Between the trimmed V and J ends, which lost 2 bases and 2 bases, there was a span of 1 base.